Given below is one TCR beta chain in context. Its cognate antigen is unknown. This entry comes from a study of OX40 agonist ivuxolimab in advanced cancers. Study context: The dose-escalation cohort was about 83% male, with a mean age of 60 years, ranging about 23 to 79.

The CDR3 covers 17 residues. Germline V gene lookup returns CDR1 LGHNA and CDR2 YSLEER. V trimming: 0 bases; J trimming: 7 bases; junction bases outside the gene matches: 9. The repertoire was sequenced with immunoSEQ multiplex PCR; TCRdb's copy has only in-frame clones and lacks some. The profile covers around 67,000 clones, with approximately 80% appearing a single time and less than 9.5% taken by the ten largest. The study, taken as a whole, reports: Antigen specificity was not determined for the expanded peripheral T cells. Also showing low normalized T-cell clonal expansion were some of the nonresponders.

The receptor comes from an adult with an advanced solid tumor such as melanoma, head and neck, liver or kidney cancer. This chain connects TRBV4-3 to TRBJ2-2, with 9 nucleotides matching TRBD2. The starting material was CD4+ or CD8+ T cells sorted from blood, obtained in a trial of the OX40 agonist ivuxolimab. The CDR3 reads CASSQEEGGRAVGELFF. Written as DNA, the CDR3 is TGCGCCAGCAGCCAAGAGGAAGGCGGGAGGGCCGTCGGGGAGCTGTTTTTT.